Listed below are T cell receptor beta chains from one sample, sequenced in a study of post-analysis software for immune sequencing data. Each CDR3 protein gets one entry after TCRdb re-called the PCR reads with MiXCR. The sample has hundreds of thousands of distinct CDR3 sequences; roughly 58% are singletons. The material sequenced was blood. The receptors come from a girl aged 10 to 17 with multiple sclerosis. CDR3s leave out the opening cysteine and the closing phenylalanine or tryptophan. A D gene is named only where the DNA matches it firmly.

d_call	v_call	j_call	cdr3_aa
TRBD2	TRBV20-1	NA	SARDPIAGGPNEQF
TRBD2	TRBV20-1	TRBJ2-1	SASGLAGNPNEQF
NA	TRBV27	NA	AGSLLWAGTQY
TRBD2	TRBV12-5	TRBJ2-1	ASGLPKLLAGGFIEQF
NA	TRBV5-1	NA	ASSLGVGRMEETQY
TRBD2	TRBV20-1	TRBJ2-5	SARDLAGGGETQY
TRBD2	TRBV5-1	TRBJ2-3	ASSWAGADTQY
TRBD2	TRBV20-1	TRBJ2-7	SAPGTSTYEQY
NA	TRBV5-1	TRBJ2-5	ASSSPDSLETQY
TRBD1	TRBV12-3/TRBV12-4	TRBJ1-5	ASTTGTGVQPQH
NA	TRBV5-1	TRBJ2-5	ASSLHRGSRETQY
NA	TRBV4-1	TRBJ2-5	ASSPLTGRLVTQY
NA	TRBV5-1	TRBJ1-2	ASSLEWGDYGYT
TRBD2	TRBV3-1	NA	ASSQGGSLYEQY
TRBD2	TRBV6-5	NA	ASSYSASGGSPYEQY
TRBD1	TRBV29-1	TRBJ2-2	SGTGAGELF
NA	TRBV6-6	TRBJ1-1	ASMEGGGVAF
NA	TRBV29-1	TRBJ2-2	SARTVPNTGELF
TRBD1	TRBV20-1	TRBJ2-7	SAEDRNSYEQY
NA	TRBV5-1	TRBJ1-2	ASSLADSYGYT
NA	TRBV29-1	TRBJ2-6	SVERSGANVLT
NA	TRBV20-1	TRBJ1-4	SANPAGGRLGEKLF
TRBD1	TRBV12-3/TRBV12-4	TRBJ1-5	ASSFGGTGTNQPQH
NA	TRBV20-1	TRBJ2-5	SARPPRGTQETQY
TRBD2	TRBV12-3/TRBV12-4	TRBJ2-3	ASSFGAGGITDTQY
NA	TRBV11-2	TRBJ1-2	ASSSRAGGGGYT
TRBD1	TRBV20-1	TRBJ1-1	SAGLKGARTEAF
NA	TRBV20-1	TRBJ1-2	SARTQGHYGYT
TRBD2	TRBV7-2	TRBJ2-7	ASSSLRGDSYEQY
TRBD2	TRBV6-5	TRBJ2-5	ASSYESGRPQETQY
NA	TRBV6-5	TRBJ1-6	ASSSRGSESPLH
TRBD1	TRBV29-1	TRBJ2-1	SARGLYNNGQF
NA	TRBV10-3	TRBJ2-7	AISVADLSSYEQY
TRBD1	TRBV5-1	TRBJ2-1	ASGLRTGPNYNEQF
TRBD2	TRBV25-1	TRBJ2-3	ASSPPGLALSTDTQY
NA	TRBV5-1	TRBJ2-7	ASSFGQGNTYEQY
NA	TRBV29-1	TRBJ2-1	SVDFNEQF
NA	TRBV10-2	TRBJ2-5	ASVPRNQETQY
NA	TRBV20-1	TRBJ2-7	SAPRTPSSYEQY
TRBD1	TRBV29-1	TRBJ1-1	SVDTGTANTEAF
NA	TRBV6-1	TRBJ2-7	ASSERPPGAEQY
TRBD2	TRBV7-9	TRBJ2-1	ASSRRLAGVENEQF